The sequence of this T cell receptor beta chain was determined in a study of blood T cell repertoires in COVID-19. Overall study: T cells, B-cell-depleted T cells, or PBMCs provided the cDNA or gDNA that served as material.

In the authors' methods: Quantification of nucleated cells was approximated via reference gene primer amplification. Repertoires were generated with immunoSEQ multiplex PCR, while TCRdb's copy carries only in-frame clones and drops some. The V and J calls and clone size were taken over from that table, and D and trimming were inferred from the DNA. The sample records tens of thousands of clones, over 70% being singletons. In germline, CDR1 is SGHRS, CDR2 YFSETQ. V lost 0 bases and J lost 7; bases outside the gene matches: 3. CDR3 length: 13 residues. This receptor was obtained from an elderly man with active or convalescent COVID-19. The rearrangement uses TRBV5-1 and TRBJ2-5, with 7 bases that match TRBD1. Sequences were obtained from peripheral blood. This CDR3 reads CASSLVSGGTQYF. The DNA for the CDR3 is TGCGCCAGCAGCTTGGTGTCAGGGGGGACCCAGTACTTC.